In its sample, the clone carrying this T cell receptor beta chain was seen once. Its antigen is currently unknown. Using immunoSEQ multiplex PCR, the repertoire was profiled, and TCRdb retains in-frame clones only, with some absent. The table records roughly 2 million clones, roughly 94% of them present only once. The CDR3 spans 13 residues. Germline CDR1 is SGHTA and CDR2 is FQGNSA. V lost 5 bases and J lost 1, with 8 bases in between. The data derive from a study of shared clonotypes between healthy human individuals. About the study: CD4 naive and memory got three plates each, CD8 naive two, CD8 memory one.

Study results and limitations: Despite large depth, sorted-subset datasets appeared incompletely sequenced. Memory subsets had estimated richness that was generally smaller than that of naive subsets.

The TCR was taken from a man between 18 and 29 years old in good health. Material for sequencing was naive CD4+ T cells sorted from blood. Subset defined: CD45RA+ positively selected. This sequence joins TRBV7-2 and TRBJ1-1; D gene unclear. This CDR3 is CASSPRTNTEAFF. The CDR3 DNA follows: TGTGCCAGCAGCCCCCGGACGAACACTGAAGCTTTCTTT.